The subject of this entry is one T cell receptor (beta chain). Deep-level settings were used for running the assay. In the original analysis: With immunoSEQ giving junction-only sequences and no quality scores, filtering differed. Produced via immunoSEQ multiplex PCR; TCRdb's table is partial and in-frame only. V, J and clone size are taken as reported in that table, and D and trimming were inferred from the DNA itself. Here the sample spans roughly 650,000 clones, approximately 96% being singletons. This sample is part of a study of shared clonotypes between healthy human individuals. Looking at the study overall: Each donor's CD4 naive and CD4 memory cells filled three plates apiece, CD8 naive two, and CD8 memory one.

The CDR3 sequence is 14 residues long. CDR1 and CDR2 (germline): SQVTM, ANQGSEA. Trimming at V came to 0 bases and at J to 3 bases, leaving 1 base not matched to a gene. Naive CD8 cells lacked CD45RO and underwent positive selection for CCR7, leaving out terminally differentiated effector memory CD45RA+ cells. Adult donors, all healthy and HIV-negative, had no recent acute infections or vaccinations. The sequence derives from a woman younger than 45 in good health. The chain carries TRBV29-1 and TRBJ2-7, with 11 bases fitting TRBD2. The sequencing sample was made of naive CD8+ T cells sorted from blood. The chain's CDR3 is CSVEEGTSGYEQYF. In nucleotides, the CDR3 is TGCAGCGTTGAAGAGGGGACTAGCGGCTACGAGCAGTACTTC.